The present TCR beta chain was sequenced within a study of fetal regulatory T cell absence and autoimmunity. As regards this clone: Its antigen is not known.

V dropped 5 bases and J dropped 1; count of bases not matched to a gene: 8. Per germline, CDR1 SEHNR and CDR2 FQNEAQ (reference sequence). The CDR3 extends over 15 amino acids. Study-wide results and caveats: Some top pancreas TCR clones were over 90-fold enriched versus cord blood. Cord blood and pancreas showed broadly similar TRB gene family usage.

The repertoire was sequenced with immunoSEQ multiplex PCR; TCRdb's copy has only in-frame clones and lacks some. The data show 95,000 to 100,000 clones, less than 80% seen once. V gene TRBV7-9 combines with J gene TRBJ2-7; 7 positions match TRBD1. The sequence was collected from a male donor with IPEX syndrome. The specimen was pancreas tissue. In DNA form, the CDR3 reads TGTGCCAGCAGCCTAACTAGGGGGCCTTCCTACGAGCAGTACTTC. It is translated as CASSLTRGPSYEQYF.